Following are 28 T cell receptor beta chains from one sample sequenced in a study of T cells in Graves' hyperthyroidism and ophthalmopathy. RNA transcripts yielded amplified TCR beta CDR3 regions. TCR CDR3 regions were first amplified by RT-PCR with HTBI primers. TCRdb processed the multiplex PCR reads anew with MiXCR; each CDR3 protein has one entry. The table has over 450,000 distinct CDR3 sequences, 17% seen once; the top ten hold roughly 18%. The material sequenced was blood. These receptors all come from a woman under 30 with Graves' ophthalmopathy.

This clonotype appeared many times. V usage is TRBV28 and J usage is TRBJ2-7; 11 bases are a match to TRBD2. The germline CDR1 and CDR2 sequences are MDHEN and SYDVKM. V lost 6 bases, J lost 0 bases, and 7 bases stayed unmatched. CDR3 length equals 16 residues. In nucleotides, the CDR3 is TGTGCCAGCAGCTACAAACTAGCGGGAGACTCCTACGAGCAGTACTTC. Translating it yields CASSYKLAGDSYEQYF.

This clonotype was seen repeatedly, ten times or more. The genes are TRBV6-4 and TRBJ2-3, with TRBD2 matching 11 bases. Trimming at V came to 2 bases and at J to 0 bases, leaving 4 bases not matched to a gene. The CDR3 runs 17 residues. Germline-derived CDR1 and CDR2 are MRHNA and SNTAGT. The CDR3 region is CASSDGRTSGSTDTQYF. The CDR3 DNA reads TGTGCCAGCAGTGACGGGAGGACTAGCGGGAGCACAGATACGCAGTATTTT.

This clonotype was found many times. This CDR3 reads CAIMRGLAADSYEQYF. Written as DNA, the CDR3 is TGTGCCATCATGAGGGGACTAGCGGCGGACTCCTACGAGCAGTACTTC. The chain is built from TRBV10-3 and TRBJ2-7; 11 bases are shared with TRBD2. V dropped 7 bases and J dropped 0; count of bases not matched to a gene: 8. Germline loops: CDR1 ENHRY, CDR2 SYGVKD. The CDR3 is 16 residues long.

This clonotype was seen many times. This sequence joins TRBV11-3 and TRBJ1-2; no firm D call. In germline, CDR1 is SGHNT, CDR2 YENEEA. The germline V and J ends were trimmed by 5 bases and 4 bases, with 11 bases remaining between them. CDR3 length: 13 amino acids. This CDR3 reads CASSGPDGYGYTF. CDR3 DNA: TGTGCCAGCAGCGGACCAGACGGCTATGGCTACACCTTC.

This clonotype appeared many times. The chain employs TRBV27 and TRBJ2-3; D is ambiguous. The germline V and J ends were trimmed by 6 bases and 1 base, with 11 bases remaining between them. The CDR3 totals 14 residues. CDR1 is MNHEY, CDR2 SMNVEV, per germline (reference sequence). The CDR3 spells CASRRLLGTDTQYF. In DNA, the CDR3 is TGTGCCAGCAGACGGCTGCTCGGCACAGATACGCAGTATTTT.

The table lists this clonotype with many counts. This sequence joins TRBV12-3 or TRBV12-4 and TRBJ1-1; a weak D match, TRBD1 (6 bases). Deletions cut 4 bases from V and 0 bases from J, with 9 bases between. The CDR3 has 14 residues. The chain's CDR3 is CASSSPGVNTEAFF. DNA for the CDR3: TGTGCCAGCAGTTCCCCAGGGGTGAACACTGAAGCTTTCTTT.

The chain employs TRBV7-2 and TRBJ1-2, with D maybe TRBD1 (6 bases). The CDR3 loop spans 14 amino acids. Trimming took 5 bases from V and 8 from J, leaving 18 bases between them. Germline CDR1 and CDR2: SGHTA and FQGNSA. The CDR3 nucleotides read TGTGCCAGCAGCGCCAGGGGAAATGAGGACGGCTACACCTTC. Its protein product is CASSARGNEDGYTF.

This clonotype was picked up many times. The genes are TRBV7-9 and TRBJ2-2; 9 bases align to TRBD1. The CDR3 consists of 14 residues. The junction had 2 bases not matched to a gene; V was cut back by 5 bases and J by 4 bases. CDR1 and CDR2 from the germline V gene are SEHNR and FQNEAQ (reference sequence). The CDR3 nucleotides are TGTGCCAGCAGCGGGACAGGGATCACCGGGGAGCTGTTTTTT. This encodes CASSGTGITGELFF.

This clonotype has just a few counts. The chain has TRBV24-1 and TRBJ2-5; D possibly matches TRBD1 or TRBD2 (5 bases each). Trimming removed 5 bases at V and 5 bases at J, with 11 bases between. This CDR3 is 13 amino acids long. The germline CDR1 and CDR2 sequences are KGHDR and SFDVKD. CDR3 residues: CATSGGIPETQYF. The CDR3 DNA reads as TGTGCCACCAGTGGGGGGATCCCGGAGACCCAGTACTTC.

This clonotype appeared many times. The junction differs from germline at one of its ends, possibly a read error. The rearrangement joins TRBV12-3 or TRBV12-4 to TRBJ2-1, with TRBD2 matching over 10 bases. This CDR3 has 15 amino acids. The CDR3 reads CASSLAGGAYNEQFF. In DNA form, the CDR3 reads TGTGCCAGCAGCTTAGCGGGGGGCGCCTACAATGAGCAGTTCTTC.

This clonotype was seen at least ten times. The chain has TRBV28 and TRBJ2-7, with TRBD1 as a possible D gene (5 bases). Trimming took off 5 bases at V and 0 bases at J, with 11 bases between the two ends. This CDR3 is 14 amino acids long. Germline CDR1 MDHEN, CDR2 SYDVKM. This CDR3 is CASSKPTDSYEQYF. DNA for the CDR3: TGTGCCAGCAGTAAGCCGACAGACTCCTACGAGCAGTACTTC.

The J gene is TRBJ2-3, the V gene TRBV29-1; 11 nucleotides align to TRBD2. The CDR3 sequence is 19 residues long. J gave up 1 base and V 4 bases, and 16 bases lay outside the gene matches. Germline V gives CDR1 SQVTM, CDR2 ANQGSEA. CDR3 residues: CSVVLLLGLAEGGTDTQYF. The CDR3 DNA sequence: TGCAGCGTTGTACTTTTGTTGGGACTAGCGGAAGGGGGCACAGATACGCAGTATTTT.

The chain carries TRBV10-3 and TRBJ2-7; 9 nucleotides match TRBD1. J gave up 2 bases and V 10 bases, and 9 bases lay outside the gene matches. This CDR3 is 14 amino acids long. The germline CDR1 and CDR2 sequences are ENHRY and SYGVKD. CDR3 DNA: TGTGCCAGCGAGCCGGGACAGGGCACCTACGAGCAGTACTTC. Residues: CASEPGQGTYEQYF.

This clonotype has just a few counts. For the CDR3, the DNA is TGTGCCAGCAGTTTAGACCAGAGAGGCAACACTGAAGCTTTCTTT. Residues: CASSLDQRGNTEAFF. The chain joins TRBV27 to TRBJ1-1; D ambiguous. Deletions cut 2 bases from V and 2 bases from J, with 12 bases between. CDR1 MNHEY and CDR2 SMNVEV come from the germline V gene (reference sequence). This CDR3 region has 15 residues.

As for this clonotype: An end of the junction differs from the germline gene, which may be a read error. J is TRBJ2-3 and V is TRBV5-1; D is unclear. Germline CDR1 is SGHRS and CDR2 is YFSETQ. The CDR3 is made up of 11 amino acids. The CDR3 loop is CPSRFTDTQYF. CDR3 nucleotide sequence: TGCCCCAGCCGCTTCACAGATACGCAGTATTTT.

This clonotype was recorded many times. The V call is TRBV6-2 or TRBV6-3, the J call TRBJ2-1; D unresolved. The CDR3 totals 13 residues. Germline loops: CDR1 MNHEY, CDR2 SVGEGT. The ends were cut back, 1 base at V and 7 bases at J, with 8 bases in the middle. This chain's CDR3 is CASSYWVLNEQFF. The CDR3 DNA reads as TGTGCCAGCAGTTACTGGGTGCTAAATGAGCAGTTCTTC.

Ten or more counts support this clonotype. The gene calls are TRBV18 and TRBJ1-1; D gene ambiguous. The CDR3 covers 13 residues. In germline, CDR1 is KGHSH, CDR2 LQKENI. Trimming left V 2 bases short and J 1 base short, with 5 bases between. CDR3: CASSPKPNTEAFF. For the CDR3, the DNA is TGTGCCAGCTCACCAAAACCGAACACTGAAGCTTTCTTT.

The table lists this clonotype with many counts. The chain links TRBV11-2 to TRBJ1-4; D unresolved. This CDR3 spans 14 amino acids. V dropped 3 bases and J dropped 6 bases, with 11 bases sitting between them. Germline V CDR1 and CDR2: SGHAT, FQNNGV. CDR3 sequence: CASSFEPWDEKLFF. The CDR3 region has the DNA TGTGCCAGCAGCTTCGAGCCCTGGGATGAAAAACTGTTTTTT.

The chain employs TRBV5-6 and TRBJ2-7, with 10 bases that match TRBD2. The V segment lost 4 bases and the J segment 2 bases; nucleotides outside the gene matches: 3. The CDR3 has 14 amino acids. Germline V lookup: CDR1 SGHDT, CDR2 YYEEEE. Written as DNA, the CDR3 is TGTGCCAGCAGCACCGGACTAGCGGCCTACGAGCAGTACTTC. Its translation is CASSTGLAAYEQYF.

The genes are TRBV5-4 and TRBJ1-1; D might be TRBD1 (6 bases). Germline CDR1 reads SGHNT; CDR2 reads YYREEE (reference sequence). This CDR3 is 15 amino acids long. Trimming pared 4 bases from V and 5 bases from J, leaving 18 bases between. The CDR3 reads CASSPYRVTETEAFF. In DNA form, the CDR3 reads TGTGCCAGCAGCCCATACAGGGTCACGGAAACTGAAGCTTTCTTT.

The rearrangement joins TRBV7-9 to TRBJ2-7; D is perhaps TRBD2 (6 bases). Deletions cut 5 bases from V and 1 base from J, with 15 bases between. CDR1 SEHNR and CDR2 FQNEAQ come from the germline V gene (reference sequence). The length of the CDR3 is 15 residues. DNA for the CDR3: TGTGCCAGCAGCCCCTTCGGGGGTCTGTCCTACGAGCAGTACTTC. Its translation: CASSPFGGLSYEQYF.

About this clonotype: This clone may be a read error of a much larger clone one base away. The CDR3 region has the DNA TGTGCCAGCATTGAGGGGGGGCGTGGGAACACTGAAGCTTTCTTT. This gives the protein CASIEGGRGNTEAFF. V and J are TRBV6-1 and TRBJ1-1; maybe TRBD1 (6 bases). Germline loops: CDR1 MNHNS, CDR2 SASEGT. The V end was cut by 7 bases, the J end by 1 base, with 16 bases between. The CDR3 is 15 amino acids.

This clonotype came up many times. The CDR3 DNA follows: TGCGCCAGCAGCTATGGGACAGGGATGGCTTTCTTT. It specifies CASSYGTGMAFF. V and J are TRBV5-1 and TRBJ1-1; 9 bases match TRBD1. This CDR3 comprises 12 residues. Germline loops: CDR1 SGHRS, CDR2 YFSETQ. V lost 3 bases and J lost 11; bases outside the gene matches: 5.

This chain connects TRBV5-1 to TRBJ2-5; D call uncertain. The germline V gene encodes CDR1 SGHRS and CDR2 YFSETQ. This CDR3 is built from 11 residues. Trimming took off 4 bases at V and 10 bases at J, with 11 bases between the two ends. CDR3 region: CASSQGNVQYF. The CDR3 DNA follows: TGCGCCAGCAGCCAAGGAAATGTCCAGTACTTC.

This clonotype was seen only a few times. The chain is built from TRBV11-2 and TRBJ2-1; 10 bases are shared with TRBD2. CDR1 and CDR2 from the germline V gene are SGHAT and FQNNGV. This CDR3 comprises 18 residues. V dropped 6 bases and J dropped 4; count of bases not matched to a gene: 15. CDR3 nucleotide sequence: TGTGCCAGCAGTCTTTGGAGCCCGGGACTAGCGAATTACAATGAGCAGTTCTTC. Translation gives CASSLWSPGLANYNEQFF.

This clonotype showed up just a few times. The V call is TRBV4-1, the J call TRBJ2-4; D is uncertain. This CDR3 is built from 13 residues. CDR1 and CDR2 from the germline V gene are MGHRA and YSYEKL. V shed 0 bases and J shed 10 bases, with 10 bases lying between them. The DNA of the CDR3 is TGCGCCAGCAGCCAAGATCCCCCCAGTATTCAGTACTTC. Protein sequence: CASSQDPPSIQYF.

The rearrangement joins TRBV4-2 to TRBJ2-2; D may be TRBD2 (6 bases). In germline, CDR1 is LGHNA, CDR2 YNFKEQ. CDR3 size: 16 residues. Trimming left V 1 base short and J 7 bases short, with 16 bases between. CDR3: CASSQGPSASGGELFF. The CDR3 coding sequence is TGTGCCAGCAGCCAAGGCCCTAGCGCGAGCGGCGGGGAGCTGTTTTTT.

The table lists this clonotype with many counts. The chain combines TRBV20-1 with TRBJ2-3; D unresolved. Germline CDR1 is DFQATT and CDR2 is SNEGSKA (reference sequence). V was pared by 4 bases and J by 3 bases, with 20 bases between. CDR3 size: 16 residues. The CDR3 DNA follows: TGCAGTGCTACCCTAGTGATAGCTCAGGAGACAGATACGCAGTATTTT. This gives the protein CSATLVIAQETDTQYF.